One sample yielded the 13 T cell receptor beta chains listed below, sequenced in a study of identical twins. TCRdb redid the calling of the 5' RACE reads with MiXCR, one entry per CDR3 protein. The table has about 200,000 distinct CDR3 sequences, about 11% seen once; the top ten hold approximately 9.1%. The sample comprised memory T cells sorted from blood. Receptors originate from a man aged 50-59 years in good health.

The CDR3 is CASSYRTGTEAFF. CDR3 DNA: TGTGCCAGCAGCTATCGGACAGGCACTGAAGCTTTCTTT. This chain joins TRBV13 and TRBJ1-1, with 7 positions matching TRBD1. There are 13 residues in the CDR3. Losses at the gene ends were 4 bases for V and 4 bases for J; bases not matched to a gene: 3. From germline, CDR1 is PRHDT and CDR2 FYEKMQ (reference sequence).

The chain links TRBV7-6 to TRBJ2-2, with TRBD2 identical over 11 bases. This CDR3 region has 15 residues. The V gene's germline CDR1 is SGHVS and CDR2 FNYEAQ. The trim removed 5 bases at V and 5 bases at J, leaving 4 bases unmatched. The CDR3: CASSPGTSGTGELFF. The CDR3 nucleotides read TGTGCCAGCAGCCCCGGGACTAGCGGAACCGGGGAGCTGTTTTTT.

J is TRBJ2-1 and V is TRBV20-1, with D unclear. CDR1 is DFQATT, CDR2 SNEGSKA, per germline (reference sequence). The CDR3 covers 13 residues. V lost 5 bases, J lost 0 bases, and 8 bases lay in between. CDR3 region: CSAWPSSYNEQFF. As DNA, the CDR3 is TGCAGTGCTTGGCCTAGCTCCTACAATGAGCAGTTCTTC.

There are a few counts of this clonotype. The chain links TRBV10-3 to TRBJ2-5; possibly TRBD1 for D (6 bases). The CDR3 is made up of 14 amino acids. V shed 5 bases and J shed 0 bases, with 10 bases lying between them. Germline-derived CDR1 and CDR2 are ENHRY and SYGVKD. CDR3 region: CAISRDTYQETQYF. The CDR3 nucleotides are TGTGCCATCAGTCGGGACACCTACCAAGAGACCCAGTACTTC.

There are many counts of this clonotype. This chain connects TRBV12-3 or TRBV12-4 to TRBJ2-1; D call uncertain. This CDR3 is 12 amino acids long. V lost 5 bases and J 12 bases, leaving 14 bases between the germline ends. The CDR3 is CASSAQSKLQFF. CDR3 in DNA: TGTGCCAGCAGTGCCCAGTCCAAGTTGCAGTTCTTC.

This clonotype was seen many times. This chain links TRBV6-2 or TRBV6-3 with TRBJ2-3, with D possibly being TRBD2 (6 bases). With 0 bases removed from V and 6 bases from J, the gap between germline ends came to 13 bases. This CDR3 is built from 15 residues. Germline values: CDR1 MNHEY, CDR2 SVGEGT. CDR3 in DNA: TGTGCCAGCAGTTACTCGCAGACTAGTTACGATACGCAGTATTTT. It translates to CASSYSQTSYDTQYF.

This clonotype showed up many times. One end of the junction does not line up with germline, which may come from a read error. This chain links TRBV7-7 with TRBJ1-2; D is undetermined. Germline CDR1 and CDR2: SSHAT and FNYEAQ (reference sequence). This CDR3 comprises 16 residues. CDR3 nucleotides: TGTGCTAGCAGCCCCCTATCCCCCAGGACCCGCCCTGGCTACACCTTC. Translating it yields CASSPLSPRTRPGYTF.

This clonotype was recorded a few times. The rearrangement uses TRBV5-8 and TRBJ2-5, with 9 bases that match TRBD1. The V segment lost 1 base and the J segment 4 bases; nucleotides outside the gene matches: 8. CDR3 length equals 16 residues. Per the germline V gene, CDR1 is SGHTS and CDR2 is YDEGEE. For the CDR3, the DNA is TGTGCCAGCAGCTTGTTACAGGGGGCAAATGGAGAGACCCAGTACTTC. Protein sequence: CASSLLQGANGETQYF.

This clonotype has a count of ten or more. The genes are TRBV24-1 and TRBJ2-1, with TRBD1 matching 7 bases. With 2 bases clipped from V and 6 bases from J, the junction kept 9 bases outside the gene matches. Germline CDR1 is KGHDR and CDR2 is SFDVKD. This CDR3 comprises 16 residues. The CDR3 region has the DNA TGTGCCACCAGTGATTCTGTGACAGGGATAGGCAATGAGCAGTTCTTC. Amino acids: CATSDSVTGIGNEQFF.

The chain recombines TRBV20-1 with TRBJ2-7; 7 positions match TRBD2. In germline, CDR1 is DFQATT, CDR2 SNEGSKA (reference sequence). This CDR3 spans 14 amino acids. The V segment lost 5 bases and the J segment 2 bases; nucleotides outside the gene matches: 9. CDR3 sequence (DNA): TGCAGTGCTGAGACTAGGCGGGGGACCTACGAGCAGTACTTC. This encodes CSAETRRGTYEQYF.

The chain carries TRBV7-7 and TRBJ2-2; D might be TRBD1 or TRBD2, each matching 5 bases. The CDR3 is 16 residues long. Germline V gives CDR1 SSHAT, CDR2 FNYEAQ (reference sequence). Trimming shortened V by 6 bases and J by 1 base, and 15 bases separated the two germline ends. The CDR3 loop reads CASSLGRSLNTGELFF. CDR3 DNA: TGTGCCAGCAGTTTGGGACGGAGCTTGAACACCGGGGAGCTGTTTTTT. The whole variable domain, remainder taken from reference TRBV7-7 and TRBJ2-2, is GAGVSQSPRYKVTKRGQDVTLRCDPISSHATLYWYQQALGQGPEFLTYFNYEAQPDKSGLPSDRFSAERPEGSISTLTIQRTEQRDSAMYRCASSLGRSLNTGELFFGEGSRLTVL.

In its sample, this clonotype was seen a few times. This sequence joins TRBV10-3 and TRBJ1-5, with 8 bases fitting TRBD1. Looked up from germline, CDR1 is ENHRY and CDR2 is SYGVKD. This CDR3 spans 14 amino acids. With 0 bases clipped from V and 11 bases from J, the junction kept 6 bases outside the gene matches. The CDR3 spells CAISESQGAVAQHF. In DNA form, the CDR3 reads TGTGCCATCAGTGAGTCGCAGGGGGCGGTAGCCCAGCATTTT.

This clonotype was counted between two and nine times. The chain links TRBV4-3 to TRBJ2-7, with 7 bases that match TRBD2. Germline CDR1 is LGHNA and CDR2 is YSLEER. The CDR3 spans 14 residues. Trimming cost V 4 bases and J 3 bases; bases outside gene matches: 6. The CDR3 region has the DNA TGCGCCAGCAGCCCGGGGGGAGGGTTCTACGAGCAGTACTTC. Its translation: CASSPGGGFYEQYF.